These T cell receptor beta chains were read from a single sample in a study of cytomegalovirus exposure and HLA in healthy donors. Repertoires were generated with immunoSEQ multiplex PCR, while TCRdb's copy carries only in-frame clones and drops some. The sample has 250,000 to 400,000 clones, roughly 87% seen once. Material for sequencing was PBMCs. These receptors originate from a man in his thirties or forties in good health and CMV-seronegative. Each CDR3 is given with its conserved first and last residue. D genes are given only for firm matches. A row's size may be missing; if present it is once, few, many or a size class.

>-|TRBV5-1|TRBD1|15|TRBJ1-4
TGCGCCAGCAGCGCCTCGACAGGGGGCGCGGGAAAACTGTTTTTT
CASSASTGGAGKLFF
>-|TRBV19|-|14|TRBJ2-7
TGTGCCAGTAGTATTGTTGCGGAGAGTTACGAGCAGTACTTC
CASSIVAESYEQYF
>-|TRBV6-5|TRBD2|15|TRBJ2-7
TGTGCCAGCAGGGGGGGGAGAGGGCCCCACCACGAGCAGTACTTC
CASRGGRGPHHEQYF
>once|TRBV6-5|-|12|TRBJ1-6
TGTGCCAGCGGGCAAATTAATTCACCCCTCCACTTT
CASGQINSPLHF
>-|TRBV18|TRBD2|13|TRBJ2-7
TGTGCCAGCTCAGGACTAGCGGGGTTCGAGCAGTACTTC
CASSGLAGFEQYF
>-|TRBV6-5|TRBD2|15|TRBJ2-5
TGTGCCAGCAGTTCGACTAGCGGGGGTAAAGAGACCCAGTACTTC
CASSSTSGGKETQYF
>once|TRBV19|TRBD1|13|TRBJ1-2
TGTGCCAGTAGGCCGGGACAGAACTATGGCTACACCTTC
CASRPGQNYGYTF
>-|TRBV19|-|15|TRBJ2-6
TGTGCCAGTAGTCTACAGGGTACTGGGGCCAACGTCCTGACTTTC
CASSLQGTGANVLTF
>-|TRBV25-1|TRBD1|16|TRBJ1-5
TGTGCCAGCAGTGAATATCCGGACAGGGGGCAACAGCCCCAGCATTTT
CASSEYPDRGQQPQHF
>-|TRBV6-1|TRBD1|15|TRBJ1-4
TGTGCCAGCACGAAAGGGGGCGCGGCTAATGAAAAACTGTTTTTT
CASTKGGAANEKLFF
>-|TRBV7-2|TRBD2|15|TRBJ2-3
TGTGCCAGCAGCTTCACTAGCGGTACGTGGGATACGCAGTATTTT
CASSFTSGTWDTQYF
>-|TRBV27|-|14|TRBJ1-1
TGTGCCAGCAGTTTGGTTCGGGGGAACACTGAAGCTTTCTTT
CASSLVRGNTEAFF
>-|TRBV11-3|TRBD1|14|TRBJ2-7
TGTGCCAGCAGCCCCAGGGGACAGGGCCACGAGCAGTACTTC
CASSPRGQGHEQYF
>-|TRBV7-2|TRBD1|16|TRBJ1-1
TGTGCCAGCAGCTCCACGCGACAGGGGAGGGACACTGAAGCTTTCTTT
CASSSTRQGRDTEAFF
>-|TRBV7-9|-|16|TRBJ2-7
TGTGCCAGCAGCTTTCCTGAGGGGGAGATGGGCTACGAGCAGTACTTC
CASSFPEGEMGYEQYF
>-|TRBV5-1|TRBD1|15|TRBJ1-1
TGCGCCAGCAGCTGGGGGACAGGTCTGAACACTGAAGCTTTCTTT
CASSWGTGLNTEAFF
>-|TRBV4-1|-|14|TRBJ1-6
TGCGCCAGCAGCCAAGATCAGACAGTACCACCCCTCCACTTT
CASSQDQTVPPLHF
>-|TRBV5-1|TRBD2|14|TRBJ2-5
TGCGCCAGCAGTCCCGGGACTAGTTGGGAGACCCAGTACTTC
CASSPGTSWETQYF
>-|TRBV27|TRBD2|16|TRBJ2-1
TGTGCCAGCCTAAGGTTAGCGGGGGGGCTTTACAATGAGCAGTTCTTC
CASLRLAGGLYNEQFF
>once|TRBV19|TRBD1|15|TRBJ2-2
TGTGCCAGTAGTTTTCTCTTGACAGGGACCGGGGAGCTGTTTTTT
CASSFLLTGTGELFF
>-|TRBV30|-|12|TRBJ1-2
TGTGCCCAGGCTTTTTGGAGCGGTGGCTACACCTTC
CAQAFWSGGYTF
>-|TRBV2|TRBD1|12|TRBJ1-2
TGTGCCAGCACAGCAACAGGGGGTAGTTACACCTTC
CASTATGGSYTF
>-|TRBV6-1|-|13|TRBJ2-2
TGTGCCAGCGTGACAGGCTGGACCGGGGAGCTGTTTTTT
CASVTGWTGELFF
>-|TRBV11-2|TRBD1|17|TRBJ1-4
TGTGCCAGCAGCTCGCCGGGACAGGGGGTTACTAATGAAAAACTGTTTTTT
CASSSPGQGVTNEKLFF
>-|TRBV30|-|15|TRBJ2-2
TGTGCCTGGAGCCTCCCTACCAGGGGAGTCGGGGAGCTGTTTTTT
CAWSLPTRGVGELFF
>-|TRBV27|-|16|TRBJ2-3
TGTGCCAGCAGTCCGACACCTTACCTGAGCACAGATACGCAGTATTTT
CASSPTPYLSTDTQYF
>-|TRBV19|-|16|TRBJ2-4
TGTGCCAGTAGTATGCCCGACAGGGACTCCAAAAACATTCAGTACTTC
CASSMPDRDSKNIQYF
>-|TRBV6-6|-|14|TRBJ2-7
TGTGCCAGCAGTTATTATCCCCGGGGCTACGAGCAGTACTTC
CASSYYPRGYEQYF
>-|TRBV11-2|TRBD2|17|TRBJ2-1
TGTGCCAGCAGCCCAACGAGGACTAGCGGGGGGGCCGATGAGCAGTTCTTC
CASSPTRTSGGADEQFF